The T cell receptor beta chain described here comes from a study of response to subunit inactivated influenza vaccine. TCRdb re-called the RT-PCR reads with MiXCR, one entry per CDR3 protein. The sample comprises about 830,000 distinct CDR3 sequences, under 20% of which are singletons, and under 13% rests with the top ten. V was shortened by 0 bases and J by 6 bases, with 8 bases between the two germline ends. CDR3 length: 13 residues. The source is a man aged 45-60 years who received an inactivated influenza vaccine. This chain uses TRBV12-3 or TRBV12-4 with TRBJ1-2; no definite D call. Sequenced material: PBMCs from blood, taken approximately 5 days after vaccination. In nucleotides, the CDR3 is TGTGCCAGCAGTTTAGCCCTACTGGATGGCTACACCTTC. It specifies CASSLALLDGYTF.